This T cell receptor (beta chain) was identified during a study of cytotoxic CD8 clonotypes in ibrutinib-treated CLL. Here immunoSEQ multiplex PCR was the method, and the copy in TCRdb shows in-frame clones only, minus some. Of fewer than 300,000 clones in the sample, approximately 76% were seen once. V was pared by 4 bases and J by 3 bases, with 6 bases of the junction left unmatched. Germline CDR1 and CDR2: SGHRS and YFSETQ. CDR3 length: 14 residues. The sequenced sample was PBMCs, obtained at disease progression, from a patient treated with ibrutinib. The clonotype comes from a human donor with chronic lymphocytic leukemia. This sequence joins TRBV5-1 and TRBJ2-7; 8 bases agree with TRBD1. This CDR3 reads CASSLETGVYEQYF. CDR3 nucleotides: TGCGCCAGCAGCCTTGAGACAGGGGTCTACGAGCAGTACTTC.